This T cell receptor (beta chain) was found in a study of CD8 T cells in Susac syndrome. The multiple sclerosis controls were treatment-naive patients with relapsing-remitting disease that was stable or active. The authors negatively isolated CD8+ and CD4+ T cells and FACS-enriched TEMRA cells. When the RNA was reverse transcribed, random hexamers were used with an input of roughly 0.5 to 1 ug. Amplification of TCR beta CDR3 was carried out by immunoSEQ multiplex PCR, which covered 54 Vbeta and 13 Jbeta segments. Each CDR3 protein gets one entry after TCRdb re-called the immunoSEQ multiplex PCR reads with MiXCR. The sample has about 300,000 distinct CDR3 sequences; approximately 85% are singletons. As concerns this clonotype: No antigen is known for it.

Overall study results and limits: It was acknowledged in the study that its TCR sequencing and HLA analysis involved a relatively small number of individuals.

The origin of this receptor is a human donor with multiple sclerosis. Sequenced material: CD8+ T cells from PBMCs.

In DNA form, the CDR3 reads TGTGCCAGCAGCTTAGCCAGACTAGAGGGGGAAGAGACCCAGTACTTC. Amino acid sequence: CASSLARLEGEETQYF. The V and J genes are TRBV7-8 and TRBJ2-5; D assignment may be TRBD1 or TRBD2 (6 bases each). Germline V gene sequence: CDR1 SGHVS, CDR2 FQNEAQ. The length of the CDR3 is 16 residues. The V end was cut by 0 bases, the J end by 3 bases, with 14 bases between.